A selection of T cell receptor beta chains follows, all from one sample in a study of CD4 and CD8 cells across lung adenocarcinoma regions. TCRdb called the PCR reads again in MiXCR, with one record for every CDR3 protein. The data hold over 15,000 distinct CDR3 sequences, with about 43% observed a single time. The sequenced sample consisted of CD4+ T cells from the margin of a lung tumor. The receptors were gathered from a male donor with lung adenocarcinoma. The CD4 and CD8 labels of this study may be unreliable. The conserved cysteine and the conserved F or W are not part of the CDR3 here. D genes are given only for firm matches.

d_call: TRBD2; v_call: TRBV10-3; cdr3_aa: AISEGTSGPTYEQY
d_call: TRBD2; v_call: TRBV3-1; cdr3_aa: ASSHFSGRGTDTQY
d_call: .; v_call: TRBV27; cdr3_aa: ASSLFNTDTQY
d_call: .; v_call: TRBV4-2; cdr3_aa: ASSQEPGANTGELF
d_call: .; v_call: TRBV27; cdr3_aa: ARGTGFQYTDTQY
d_call: .; v_call: TRBV7-6; cdr3_aa: ASSLVSGFQGEQY
d_call: .; v_call: TRBV28; cdr3_aa: ASSSGTVKEKLF
d_call: TRBD1; v_call: TRBV6-1; cdr3_aa: ASRRQGASNEQF
d_call: .; v_call: TRBV6-1; cdr3_aa: ASSRGHGPSYEQY
d_call: TRBD2; v_call: TRBV10-1; cdr3_aa: ASSDGLAGDLDTQY
d_call: TRBD1; v_call: TRBV4-1; cdr3_aa: ASSHLGQGAGNTIY
d_call: TRBD2; v_call: TRBV7-9; cdr3_aa: ASSPARLAGGFANSYNEQF
d_call: .; v_call: TRBV6-1; cdr3_aa: ASRTGQRSSYNEQF
d_call: .; v_call: TRBV27; cdr3_aa: ASSPGRGARDTDTQY
d_call: .; v_call: TRBV27; cdr3_aa: GRRTGFRATNMQY
d_call: .; v_call: TRBV27; cdr3_aa: ASSPGRGAASQNTQY
d_call: .; v_call: TRBV4-1; cdr3_aa: ASSQVFTAGQHLDTQY
d_call: .; v_call: TRBV27; cdr3_aa: ASNRALGGEF
d_call: .; v_call: TRBV6-5; cdr3_aa: ASSSGQGGKDTQY
d_call: .; v_call: TRBV6-1; cdr3_aa: ASRAHSHEQY
d_call: .; v_call: TRBV6-1; cdr3_aa: ASSETSLSGANVLT
d_call: TRBD1; v_call: TRBV18; cdr3_aa: ASSQGQIPEAF
d_call: .; v_call: TRBV6-5; cdr3_aa: ASSYAFGGLEVNTEAF
d_call: .; v_call: TRBV10-2; cdr3_aa: GSRGVSGTDTQY
d_call: TRBD2; v_call: TRBV6-1; cdr3_aa: ASSRGLAGGNTGELF
d_call: TRBD1; v_call: TRBV29-1; cdr3_aa: SVEGAGGADTEAF
d_call: .; v_call: TRBV27; cdr3_aa: ASSSQGNDGYT
d_call: TRBD1; v_call: TRBV6-5; cdr3_aa: ASSYSIVGTGDSPLH
d_call: TRBD2; v_call: TRBV9; cdr3_aa: ASSVESGAPYEQY
d_call: .; v_call: TRBV6-1; cdr3_aa: ASSLSLGGLWNVYGYT
d_call: TRBD2; v_call: TRBV7-9; cdr3_aa: ASMPLAVSTDTQY
d_call: .; v_call: TRBV27; cdr3_aa: ASSFTGTARTQY
d_call: TRBD2; v_call: TRBV29-1; cdr3_aa: SVLSGLAGAGELF
d_call: .; v_call: TRBV6-2/TRBV6-3; cdr3_aa: ASRRTRLETQF
d_call: TRBD2; v_call: TRBV11-2; cdr3_aa: ASSGLTSGPYNEQF
d_call: .; v_call: TRBV4-2; cdr3_aa: ASSQGVLERNEQF
d_call: .; v_call: TRBV6-1; cdr3_aa: ASRGSGGSWNIQY
d_call: .; v_call: TRBV6-5; cdr3_aa: ASRILRSQETQY
d_call: .; v_call: TRBV27; cdr3_aa: ASSAGRGGPDPETQY
d_call: .; v_call: TRBV6-1; cdr3_aa: ASTSLGYEQY